The 20 T cell receptor beta chains below were found in one sample sequenced in a study of cytomegalovirus exposure and HLA in healthy donors. 60 Vbeta and 13 Jbeta primers were used in PCR. Sequencing used immunoSEQ multiplex PCR; TCRdb keeps in-frame clones, though not all of them. The sample contains tens of thousands of clones, 68% of which appear only once. Input material: PBMCs. These receptors originate from a woman aged 30 to 39 in good health and CMV-seronegative.

The rearrangement uses TRBV4-1 and TRBJ1-2; D is perhaps TRBD1 (6 bases). V lost 0 bases to trimming and J lost 1 base, with 12 bases between them. Germline V gene sequence: CDR1 MGHRA, CDR2 YSYEKL. The CDR3 covers 16 residues. CDR3 in DNA: TGCGCCAGCAGCCAAGACTTCTCCAGGGGTAACTATGGCTACACCTTC. Its protein is CASSQDFSRGNYGYTF.

The chain couples TRBV7-2 to TRBJ1-1; D not certain. CDR1 is SGHTA, CDR2 FQGNSA, per germline. Deletions cut 2 bases from V and 8 bases from J, with 12 bases between. The CDR3 totals 13 residues. DNA of the CDR3: TGTGCCAGCAGCTTAAGCCGTGGAGGGGAAGCTTTCTTT. Translation: CASSLSRGGEAFF.

The CDR3 region is CAWSLVAGGGQFF. CDR3 bases: TGTGCCTGGAGTTTGGTAGCGGGCGGGGGGCAGTTCTTC. This chain links TRBV30 with TRBJ2-1; 7 nucleotides line up with TRBD2. CDR3 length equals 13 residues. Germline CDR1 GTSNPN, CDR2 SVGIG (reference sequence). The V segment lost 2 bases and the J segment 12 bases; nucleotides outside the gene matches: 10.

The chain couples TRBV11-1 to TRBJ1-1, with a possible D match to TRBD1 (6 bases). From germline, CDR1 is SGHAT and CDR2 FQDESV (reference sequence). The ends were cut back, 5 bases at V and 1 base at J, with 11 bases in the middle. This CDR3 is 14 amino acids long. CDR3 amino acids: CASSPDRTNTEAFF. The CDR3, as DNA: TGTGCCAGCAGCCCAGACAGGACGAACACTGAAGCTTTCTTT.

The rearrangement joins TRBV25-1 to TRBJ2-5, with D perhaps TRBD2 (6 bases). CDR1 and CDR2 from the germline V gene are MGHDK and SYGVNS. The CDR3 loop spans 14 amino acids. Trimming shortened V by 11 bases and J by 4 bases, and 20 bases separated the two germline ends. The CDR3 coding sequence is TGTGCCCTGGCCTCACCGGGACTCGGAGAGACCCAGTACTTC. Translation gives CALASPGLGETQYF. The full variable domain, rest sourced from reference TRBV25-1 and TRBJ2-5, is EADIYQTPRYLVIGTGKKITLECSQTMGHDKMYWYQQDPGMELHLIHYSYGVNSTEKGDLSSESTVSRIRTEHFPLTLESARPSHTSQYLCALASPGLGETQYFGPGTRLLVL.

This sequence joins TRBV5-1 and TRBJ1-6; 7 positions match TRBD1. The V segment lost 0 bases and the J segment 1 base; nucleotides outside the gene matches: 7. The CDR3 has 18 residues. Germline V gene sequence: CDR1 SGHRS, CDR2 YFSETQ. The CDR3 coding sequence is TGCGCCAGCAGCTTGGGTCCTCCGGGACAGTCCTATAATTCACCCCTCCACTTT. Protein: CASSLGPPGQSYNSPLHF.

V usage is TRBV5-1 and J usage is TRBJ1-2; D unclear. V gave up 0 bases and J gave up 8 bases, with 14 bases separating them. Germline V gene lookup returns CDR1 SGHRS and CDR2 YFSETQ. The CDR3 extends over 14 amino acids. CDR3 in amino acids: CASSLDSPGGGYTF. CDR3 DNA: TGCGCCAGCAGCTTGGATAGCCCGGGAGGAGGCTACACCTTC.

This chain connects TRBV28 to TRBJ2-4; 9 nucleotides match TRBD2. This CDR3 comprises 14 residues. The trim removed 7 bases at V and 8 bases at J, leaving 9 bases unmatched. The germline CDR1 and CDR2 sequences are MDHEN and SYDVKM. As DNA, the CDR3 is TGTGCCAGCACTGCGGGGGGGGAGTCGGACATTCAGTACTTC. This encodes CASTAGGESDIQYF.

This clone has just a few counts. This rearrangement joins TRBV7-2 to TRBJ1-2; tentative D call: TRBD1 (5 bases). Germline V gene lookup returns CDR1 SGHTA and CDR2 FQGNSA. Trimming removed 7 bases from V and 1 base from J, with 7 bases in between. CDR3 length: 12 amino acids. This CDR3 is CASTRDNYGYTF. DNA for the CDR3: TGTGCCAGCACCAGGGATAACTATGGCTACACCTTC. The complete variable domain, with remaining parts taken from reference TRBV7-2 and TRBJ1-2, reads GAGVSQSPSNKVTEKGKDVELRCDPISGHTALYWYRQSLGQGLEFLIYFQGNSAPDKSGLPSDRFSAERTGGSVSTLTIQRTQQEDSAVYLCASTRDNYGYTFGSGTRLTVV.

The table lists this clone with a few counts. The rearrangement links TRBV6-5 to TRBJ2-7; a possible D gene is TRBD1 (5 bases). CDR3 length: 14 amino acids. Germline values: CDR1 MNHEY, CDR2 SVGAGI. V was trimmed by 5 bases and J by 4 bases, leaving 15 bases between them. As DNA, the CDR3 is TGTGCCAGCAGTGATCTGGGGCTGGGGTACGAGCAGTACTTC. This gives the protein CASSDLGLGYEQYF.

This clone has only one observation. The chain carries TRBV19 and TRBJ1-1; D gene ambiguous. Looked up from germline, CDR1 is LNHDA and CDR2 is SQIVND (reference sequence). V was pared by 5 bases and J by 1 base, with 8 bases between. The CDR3 extends over 13 amino acids. This CDR3 is CASSFQRNTEAFF. CDR3 nucleotides: TGTGCCAGTAGTTTCCAGCGGAACACTGAAGCTTTCTTT. Full variable domain (remainder filled in from reference TRBV19 and TRBJ1-1): DGGITQSPKYLFRKEGQNVTLSCEQNLNHDAMYWYRQDPGQGLRLIYYSQIVNDFQKGDIAEGYSVSREKKESFPLTVTSAQKNPTAFYLCASSFQRNTEAFFGQGTRLTVV.

A few counts support this clone. V is TRBV6-5 and J is TRBJ2-7, with 8 positions matching TRBD1. The trim removed 2 bases at V and 2 bases at J, leaving 2 bases unmatched. The CDR3 has 14 amino acids. Germline values: CDR1 MNHEY, CDR2 SVGAGI. The CDR3 sequence is CASSYQGAAYEQYF. CDR3 coding DNA: TGTGCCAGCAGTTACCAGGGGGCGGCCTACGAGCAGTACTTC.

This rearrangement joins TRBV9 to TRBJ1-3; perhaps TRBD1 as D (6 bases). V gave up 3 bases and J gave up 4 bases, with 8 bases separating them. Germline loops: CDR1 SGDLS, CDR2 YYNGEE. This CDR3 spans 13 amino acids. The CDR3 nucleotides are TGTGCCAGCAGCGCCACAGGGGGAAACACCATATATTTT. Amino acids: CASSATGGNTIYF.

This clone was counted a few times. The rearrangement uses TRBV19 and TRBJ1-1; D may be TRBD1 (6 bases). CDR3 length equals 14 residues. Trimming shortened V by 9 bases and J by 3 bases, and 17 bases separated the two germline ends. In germline, CDR1 is LNHDA, CDR2 SQIVND (reference sequence). CDR3 in DNA: TGTGCCAGCGTGAGTTGGGGGCAGGACACTGAAGCTTTCTTT. Amino acids: CASVSWGQDTEAFF.

V is TRBV6-6 and J is TRBJ1-2, with a weak D call TRBD1 (5 bases). V was trimmed by 2 bases and J by 6 bases, leaving 7 bases between them. This CDR3 is built from 12 residues. Germline V gene data show CDR1 as MNHNY and CDR2 as SVGAGI (reference sequence). CDR3: CASSYRGNGYTF. CDR3 sequence (DNA): TGTGCCAGCAGTTACCGGGGGAATGGCTACACCTTC.

The V gene is TRBV14, the J gene TRBJ2-2, with D possibly matching TRBD1 (6 bases). Deletions cut 2 bases from V and 1 base from J, with 11 bases between. The CDR3 length is 16 residues. Germline-derived CDR1 and CDR2 are SGHDN and FVKESK. The DNA of the CDR3 is TGTGCCAGCAGCCAAACCGACAGGCGGAACACCGGGGAGCTGTTTTTT. Its translation is CASSQTDRRNTGELFF.

The V gene is TRBV10-3, the J gene TRBJ2-1; possible D gene TRBD2, 7 bases. Trimming took off 4 bases at V and 8 bases at J, with 18 bases between the two ends. The germline V gene encodes CDR1 ENHRY and CDR2 SYGVKD. The CDR3 length is 15 residues. CDR3 loop: CAISGSAGAGDEQFF. The CDR3 DNA follows: TGTGCCATCAGTGGGTCGGCGGGGGCTGGGGATGAGCAGTTCTTC.

The chain employs TRBV11-2 and TRBJ2-2, with 8 bases identical to TRBD2. The V gene's germline CDR1 is SGHAT and CDR2 FQNNGV. The V segment lost 5 bases and the J segment 1 base; nucleotides outside the gene matches: 3. This CDR3 has 15 amino acids. CDR3 in DNA: TGTGCCAGCAGCATCCTAGCGGGGAACACCGGGGAGCTGTTTTTT. Translating gives CASSILAGNTGELFF.

In the case of this clone: Compared with germline, one end of the junction differs, possibly owing to a read error. The V call is TRBV27, the J call TRBJ1-6; 8 bases line up with TRBD1. The CDR3 contains 16 residues. Germline-derived CDR1 and CDR2 are MNHEY and SMNVEV (reference sequence). The CDR3 reads CASRWDRRSYNSLLHF. DNA for the CDR3: TGTGCCAGCAGGTGGGACAGGCGGTCCTATAATTCACTCCTCCACTTT.

In its sample, this clone was seen a few times. The V gene is TRBV5-5, the J gene TRBJ1-2; D ambiguous. CDR1 is SGHKS, CDR2 YYEKEE, per germline (reference sequence). Trimming removed 0 bases at V and 0 bases at J, with 15 bases between. The CDR3 has 17 residues. The CDR3 DNA is TGTGCCAGCAGCTTGGGCGCGTTTTTCCAAGCTAACTATGGCTACACCTTC. Its translation is CASSLGAFFQANYGYTF.